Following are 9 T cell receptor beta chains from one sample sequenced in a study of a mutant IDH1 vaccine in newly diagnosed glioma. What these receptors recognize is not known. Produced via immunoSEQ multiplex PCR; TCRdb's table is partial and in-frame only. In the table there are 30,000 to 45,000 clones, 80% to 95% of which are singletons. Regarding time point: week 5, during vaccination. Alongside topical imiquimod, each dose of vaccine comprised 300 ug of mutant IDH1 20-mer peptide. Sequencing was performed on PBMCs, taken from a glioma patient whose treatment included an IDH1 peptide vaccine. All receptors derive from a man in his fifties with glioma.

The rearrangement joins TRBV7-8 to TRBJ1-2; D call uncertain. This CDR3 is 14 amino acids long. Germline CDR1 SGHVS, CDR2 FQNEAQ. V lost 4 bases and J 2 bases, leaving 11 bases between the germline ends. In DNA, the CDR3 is TGTGCCAGCAGCTCACAGACCGTGAACTATGGCTACACCTTC. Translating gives CASSSQTVNYGYTF.

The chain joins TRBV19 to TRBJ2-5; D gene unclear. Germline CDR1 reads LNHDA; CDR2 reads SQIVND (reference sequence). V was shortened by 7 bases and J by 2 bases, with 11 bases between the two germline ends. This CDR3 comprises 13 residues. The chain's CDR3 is CASMAADQETQYF. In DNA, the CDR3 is TGTGCCAGTATGGCGGCAGATCAAGAGACCCAGTACTTC.

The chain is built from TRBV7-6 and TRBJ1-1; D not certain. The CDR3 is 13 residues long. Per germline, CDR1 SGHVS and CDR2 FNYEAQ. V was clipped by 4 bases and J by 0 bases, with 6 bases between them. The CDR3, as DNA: TGTGCCAGCAGCTCCGGCCTGAACACTGAAGCTTTCTTT. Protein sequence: CASSSGLNTEAFF.

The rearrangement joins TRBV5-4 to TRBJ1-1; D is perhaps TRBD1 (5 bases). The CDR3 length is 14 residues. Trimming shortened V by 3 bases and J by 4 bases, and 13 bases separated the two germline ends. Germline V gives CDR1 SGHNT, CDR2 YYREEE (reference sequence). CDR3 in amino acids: CASSSKKGSTEAFF. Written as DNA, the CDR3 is TGTGCCAGCAGCTCGAAGAAGGGGAGCACTGAAGCTTTCTTT.

The CDR3 spells CASTSRPGEFTGELFF. The CDR3 nucleotides read TGCGCCAGCACGTCGCGTCCAGGGGAATTCACCGGGGAGCTGTTTTTT. The chain has TRBV5-1 and TRBJ2-2, with D maybe TRBD1 (6 bases). The CDR3 runs to 16 residues. The germline V gene has CDR1 SGHRS and CDR2 YFSETQ. Trimming removed 6 bases at V and 4 bases at J, with 19 bases between. The entire variable domain, with the rest obtained from reference TRBV5-1 and TRBJ2-2, is as follows: KAGVTQTPRYLIKTRGQQVTLSCSPISGHRSVSWYQQTPGQGLQFLFEYFSETQRNKGNFPGRFSGRQFSNSRSEMNVSTLELGDSALYLCASTSRPGEFTGELFFGEGSRLTVL.

CDR3 residues: CASSLAQRGGRPYF. CDR3 nucleotide sequence: TGTGCCAGCAGCTTAGCCCAGAGAGGAGGGCGTCCGTACTTC. The chain joins TRBV7-2 to TRBJ2-7; possible D gene TRBD2, 6 bases. The CDR3 covers 14 residues. Germline CDR1 is SGHTA and CDR2 is FQGNSA. Trimming removed 0 bases from V and 12 bases from J, with 18 bases in between.

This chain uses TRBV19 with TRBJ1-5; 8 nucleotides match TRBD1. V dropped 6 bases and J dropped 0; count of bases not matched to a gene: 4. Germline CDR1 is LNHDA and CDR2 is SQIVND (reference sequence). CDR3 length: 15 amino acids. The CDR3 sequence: CASRTTGVSNQPQHF. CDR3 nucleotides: TGTGCCAGTAGAACGACAGGGGTTAGCAATCAGCCCCAGCATTTT.

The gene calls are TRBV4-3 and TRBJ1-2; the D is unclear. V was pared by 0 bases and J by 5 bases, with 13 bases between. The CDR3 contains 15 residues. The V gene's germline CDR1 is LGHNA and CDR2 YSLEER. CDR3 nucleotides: TGCGCCAGCAGCCAAGATTTTGCGGTCGTTTATGGCTACACCTTC. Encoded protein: CASSQDFAVVYGYTF.

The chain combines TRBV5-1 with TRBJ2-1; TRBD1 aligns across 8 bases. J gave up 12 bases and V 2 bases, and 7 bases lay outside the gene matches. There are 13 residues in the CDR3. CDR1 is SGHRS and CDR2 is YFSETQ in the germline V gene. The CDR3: CASSLSGQVVQFF. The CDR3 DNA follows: TGCGCCAGCAGCTTATCGGGACAGGTGGTGCAGTTCTTC.